Below are 9 T cell receptor beta chains sequenced from a single sample in a study of identical twins. MiXCR was run by TCRdb on the 5' RACE reads, yielding one entry per CDR3 protein. The profile shows 420,000 or so distinct CDR3 sequences, around 18% of them singletons. Sequences were obtained from naive T cells sorted from blood. The receptors come from a man aged 45-65 years in good health.

This rearrangement joins TRBV5-6 to TRBJ2-7; weak D call: TRBD1 (6 bases). CDR1 SGHDT and CDR2 YYEEEE come from the germline V gene. V shed 3 bases and J shed 5 bases, with 15 bases lying between them. The CDR3 consists of 14 residues. CDR3 sequence (DNA): TGTGCCAGCAGCTCCTACAGGGAGCGGCACGAGCAGTACTTC. This sequence encodes CASSSYRERHEQYF.

The rearrangement uses TRBV5-1 and TRBJ2-7; tentatively, D is TRBD2 (6 bases). This CDR3 spans 14 amino acids. Germline values: CDR1 SGHRS, CDR2 YFSETQ. Deletions cut 6 bases from V and 2 bases from J, with 15 bases between. The CDR3 sequence: CASTPTGETYEQYF. CDR3 nucleotides: TGCGCCAGCACCCCGACGGGGGAAACCTACGAGCAGTACTTC.

The sample holds many counts of this clonotype. The V gene is TRBV5-1, the J gene TRBJ2-7; 13 nucleotides line up with TRBD2. CDR1 and CDR2 from the germline V gene are SGHRS and YFSETQ. The length of the CDR3 is 18 residues. After removal of 4 bases from V and 3 bases from J, the junction contained 13 bases not matched to a gene. CDR3 bases: TGCGCCAGCAGCATGAATGCCGGGACTAGCGGGACCCTCTACGAGCAGTACTTC. Translation gives CASSMNAGTSGTLYEQYF.

The rearrangement joins TRBV20-1 to TRBJ1-5; D is unresolved. Germline CDR1 reads DFQATT; CDR2 reads SNEGSKA (reference sequence). CDR3 length: 13 residues. V gave up 1 base and J gave up 7 bases, with 11 bases separating them. The CDR3: CSARGVFGQPQHF. The CDR3 DNA follows: TGCAGTGCTAGAGGGGTATTCGGGCAGCCCCAGCATTTT.

The V call is TRBV6-1, the J call TRBJ1-4; tentative D call: TRBD1 (5 bases). Germline V lookup: CDR1 MNHNS, CDR2 SASEGT. Trimming left V 5 bases short and J 8 bases short, with 21 bases between. The CDR3 sequence is 16 residues long. The CDR3 nucleotides are TGTGCCAGCAGTCGCGGGGTTGCGGGGCGAAGCGAAAAACTGTTTTTT. It is translated as CASSRGVAGRSEKLFF.

This clonotype was detected only a few times. The chain couples TRBV7-2 to TRBJ2-1, with 9 nucleotides matching TRBD1. Germline V gene data show CDR1 as SGHTA and CDR2 as FQGNSA. This CDR3 comprises 15 residues. After removal of 5 bases from V and 2 bases from J, the junction contained 4 bases not matched to a gene. CDR3 in DNA: TGTGCCAGCAGCCAACAGGGGGCTGCCTACAATGAGCAGTTCTTC. It encodes CASSQQGAAYNEQFF.

The chain joins TRBV6-2 or TRBV6-3 to TRBJ2-1, with TRBD2 identical over 9 bases. The CDR3 consists of 15 residues. V lost 5 bases, J lost 4 bases, and 6 bases stayed unmatched. CDR1 and CDR2 from the germline V gene are MNHEY and SVGEGT. In DNA, the CDR3 is TGTGCCAGCAGTCAATTAGCGGGAGTTTACAATGAGCAGTTCTTC. Protein: CASSQLAGVYNEQFF.

This clonotype was seen many times. The CDR3 region is CASSLGASGSNEQFF. CDR3 DNA: TGTGCCAGCAGCTTAGGGGCTAGCGGGAGTAATGAGCAGTTCTTC. The chain links TRBV7-6 to TRBJ2-1; TRBD2 aligns across 10 bases. Unmatched junction bases numbered 4, after V lost 1 base and J lost 7 bases. This CDR3 comprises 15 residues. Germline CDR1 is SGHVS and CDR2 is FNYEAQ.

The CDR3 bases are TGTGCCAGCAGCCAACCCGACCCAACCTACAATGAGCAGTTCTTC. It translates to CASSQPDPTYNEQFF. This chain links TRBV4-2 with TRBJ2-1; D call uncertain. With 2 bases removed from V and 2 bases from J, the gap between germline ends came to 10 bases. Per the germline V gene, CDR1 is LGHNA and CDR2 is YNFKEQ. There are 15 residues in the CDR3.